The TCR beta chain described here comes from a study of shared clonotypes between healthy human individuals. Assay used: immunoSEQ multiplex PCR; TCRdb lists only in-frame clones, some missing. The sample gives around 600,000 clones, 95% to 98% of which show up once; more than 0.3% is in the top ten. For this clone: As yet, its antigen is unknown.

Positive CCR7 selection of CD45RO-negative cells yielded the naive CD8 cells, and terminally differentiated effector memory CD45RA+ cells were excluded. Among the donors, all were Caucasian adults who lived in Nashville, Tennessee. Study-level results: Relative to memory subsets, naive subsets generally showed larger estimated richness.

With 2 bases clipped from V and 4 bases from J, the junction kept 13 bases outside the gene matches. The CDR3 extends over 17 amino acids. Looked up from germline, CDR1 is SGHTA and CDR2 is FQGNSA. This receptor was identified in a young man in good health. The specimen was naive CD8+ T cells sorted from blood. V and J are TRBV7-2 and TRBJ2-7; 8 bases are shared with TRBD2. This chain's CDR3 is CASSLSHSGTRYYEQYF. DNA for the CDR3: TGTGCCAGCAGCTTATCACACTCCGGGACTAGATATTACGAGCAGTACTTC.